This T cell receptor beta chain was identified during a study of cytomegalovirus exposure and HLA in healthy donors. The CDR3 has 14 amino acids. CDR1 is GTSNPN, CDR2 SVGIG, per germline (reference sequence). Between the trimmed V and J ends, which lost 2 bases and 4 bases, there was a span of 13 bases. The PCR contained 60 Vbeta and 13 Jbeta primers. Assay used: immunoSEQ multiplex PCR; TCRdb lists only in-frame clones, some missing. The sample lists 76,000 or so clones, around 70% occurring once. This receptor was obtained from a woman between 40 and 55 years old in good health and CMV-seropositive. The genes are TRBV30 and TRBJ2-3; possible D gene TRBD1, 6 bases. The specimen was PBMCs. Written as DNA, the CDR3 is TGTGCCTGGAGTCTCACAGGGTCGGCAGATACGCAGTATTTT. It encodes CAWSLTGSADTQYF.